The clone carrying this T cell receptor beta chain came up a few times. While infection was still active, Seattle patients were enrolled and then followed longitudinally. The data originate from a study of blood T cell repertoires in COVID-19. Clones were read by immunoSEQ multiplex PCR, and TCRdb kept only the in-frame ones, dropping some. This table has 200,000 to 250,000 clones, about 82% appearing once. The germline CDR1 and CDR2 sequences are SGHNT and YYREEE (reference sequence). This CDR3 has 13 amino acids. The V end was cut by 3 bases, the J end by 4 bases, with 11 bases between. The source of this sequence is an elderly woman with COVID-19, enrolled during active disease. V usage is TRBV5-4 and J usage is TRBJ2-7, with D uncertain. The sample consisted of peripheral blood. Here the CDR3 reads CASSSPPRYEQYF. The CDR3 DNA sequence: TGTGCCAGCAGCTCCCCTCCCAGGTACGAGCAGTACTTC.